Only a few counts were recorded for the clone carrying this T cell receptor (beta chain). The antigen remains undetermined. This sample was taken from a study of T-cell reconstitution after alpha-beta-depleted transplantation in children. The TCRbeta library was prepared with unique molecular identifiers. TCRdb called the PCR reads again in MiXCR, with one record for every CDR3 protein. The sample includes roughly 790,000 distinct CDR3 sequences, roughly 15% of them seen just once. Study observations and caveats: By about two months after transplant, alpha-beta T cells reportedly arose from several hundred graft clones that had expanded. From newly produced T cells came most of the T-cell counts and diversity one year after transplant.

Germline CDR1 reads MNHEY; CDR2 reads SMNVEV (reference sequence). V was clipped by 3 bases and J by 3 bases; unmatched bases: 8. This CDR3 comprises 16 residues. This chain connects TRBV27 to TRBJ2-3; 8 positions match TRBD1. Sequencing was performed on PBMCs, mostly from graft donor cells, taken 360 days after TCRalphabeta/CD19-depleted stem cell transplant. The receptor's source is a male patient younger than 18 who had a stem cell transplant for acute lymphoblastic leukemia, so the T cells may come from the graft donor. As DNA, the CDR3 is TGTGCCAGCAGTTTTTACTACAGGGGGAAAACAGATACGCAGTATTTT. Protein: CASSFYYRGKTDTQYF.